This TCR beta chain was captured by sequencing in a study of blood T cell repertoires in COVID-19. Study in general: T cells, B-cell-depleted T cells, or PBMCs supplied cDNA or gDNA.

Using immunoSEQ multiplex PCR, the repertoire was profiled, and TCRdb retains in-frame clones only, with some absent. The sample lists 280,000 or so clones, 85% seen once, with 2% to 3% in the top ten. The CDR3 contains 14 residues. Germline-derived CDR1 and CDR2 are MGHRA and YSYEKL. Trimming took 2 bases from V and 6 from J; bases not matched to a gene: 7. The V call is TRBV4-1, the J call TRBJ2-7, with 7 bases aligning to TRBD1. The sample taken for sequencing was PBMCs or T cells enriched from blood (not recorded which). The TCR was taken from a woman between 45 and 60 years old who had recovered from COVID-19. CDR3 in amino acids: CASSQTGTVGEQYF. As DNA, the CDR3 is TGCGCCAGCAGCCAAACAGGGACAGTGGGCGAGCAGTACTTC.